This T cell receptor beta chain was profiled in a study of cytomegalovirus exposure and HLA in healthy donors. Study-wide results and caveats: Analysis was carried out at a later point, and it linked a missense DCLRE1C variant to TCR beta V- and J-gene trimming. It was taken for granted in presence/absence analyses that sequencing depth across donors was roughly uniform.

No record exists of this donor's CMV serostatus. PCR amplification relied on 60 Vbeta primers (plus 13 Jbeta primers). The table came from immunoSEQ multiplex PCR; TCRdb's copy has only in-frame clones and leaves some out. The sample records some 98,000 clones, 70% to 85% being singletons. The trim removed 8 bases at V and 9 bases at J, leaving 7 bases unmatched. Germline V gene lookup returns CDR1 SGHAT and CDR2 FQDESV (reference sequence). The CDR3 consists of 13 residues. Concerning this clone itself: Its antigen is not known.

This rearrangement joins TRBV11-1 to TRBJ1-6; TRBD1 aligns across 7 bases. The clonotype originates from a human donor in good health. Sequenced sample: PBMCs. The CDR3 DNA is TGTGCCAGCGCGAACAGGGGAGGTTCACCCCTCCACTTT. As protein: CASANRGGSPLHF.